One sample yielded the 11 T cell receptor beta chains listed below, sequenced in a study of blood T cell repertoires in COVID-19. The repertoire was sequenced with immunoSEQ multiplex PCR; TCRdb's copy has only in-frame clones and lacks some. The sample contains some 77,000 clones, 87% of which appear only once. What was sequenced was peripheral blood. The source of these receptors is a man aged 25-45 years with acute or convalescent COVID-19.

The rearrangement uses TRBV7-3 and TRBJ2-2, with no clear D. This CDR3 contains 12 residues. V lost 5 bases, J lost 5 bases, and 6 bases lay in between. CDR1 is SGHTA and CDR2 is FQGTGA in the germline V gene. CDR3 in amino acids: CASSPPTGELFF. As DNA, the CDR3 is TGTGCCAGCAGCCCCCCGACCGGGGAGCTGTTTTTT.

The J gene is TRBJ2-1, the V gene TRBV9; 10 bases are a match to TRBD2. Germline loops: CDR1 SGDLS, CDR2 YYNGEE. The V segment lost 4 bases and the J segment 8 bases; nucleotides outside the gene matches: 12. CDR3 length: 16 residues. CDR3 coding DNA: TGTGCCAGCAGCTCCACTTCTAGCGGGAGCCCCCATGAGCAGTTCTTC. It yields the protein CASSSTSSGSPHEQFF.

CDR3 protein: CASSSSRTATGELFF. The CDR3, as DNA: TGTGCCAGCAGCTCTAGCCGAACCGCCACCGGGGAGCTGTTTTTT. V and J are TRBV7-2 and TRBJ2-2; tentatively, D is TRBD2 (5 bases). The germline V and J ends were trimmed by 4 bases and 4 bases, with 13 bases remaining between them. CDR3 length: 15 residues. Per germline, CDR1 SGHTA and CDR2 FQGNSA.

The chain is built from TRBV2 and TRBJ2-5, with D tentatively TRBD2 (6 bases). The CDR3 sequence is 16 residues long. Germline V gives CDR1 SNHLY, CDR2 FYNNEI. The ends were cut back, 9 bases at V and 7 bases at J, with 27 bases in the middle. The CDR3 is CASSRRGTKAKGTQYF. CDR3 coding DNA: TGTGCCAGTTCCCGTCGGGGGACGAAGGCCAAAGGGACCCAGTACTTC.

The chain uses TRBV5-6 and TRBJ1-1, with D unresolved. V lost 2 bases, J lost 5 bases, and 7 bases lay in between. This CDR3 is built from 12 residues. Germline V gene sequence: CDR1 SGHDT, CDR2 YYEEEE. CDR3 region: CASSFSRTEAFF. Here the CDR3 DNA reads TGTGCCAGCAGCTTTTCGCGGACTGAAGCTTTCTTT.

On this clone: One junction end disagrees with the germline gene, perhaps due to a read error. This chain joins TRBV28 and TRBJ1-5; D not certain. The CDR3 extends over 8 amino acids. Germline V gives CDR1 MDHEN, CDR2 SYDVKM. The DNA of the CDR3 is TGCACTAATCAGCCCCAGCATTTT. Residues: CTNQPQHF.

J is TRBJ2-7 and V is TRBV4-1, with D possibly matching TRBD2 (6 bases). CDR3 length equals 14 residues. Germline assignment: CDR1 MGHRA and CDR2 YSYEKL. The germline V and J ends were trimmed by 4 bases and 5 bases, with 15 bases remaining between them. CDR3 in amino acids: CASSPGLVRHEQYF. DNA for the CDR3: TGCGCCAGCAGCCCGGGACTCGTTAGACACGAGCAGTACTTC.

CDR3 sequence: CASSFQWAKSTEAFF. CDR3 nucleotide sequence: TGCGCCAGCAGCTTTCAATGGGCTAAGAGCACTGAAGCTTTCTTT. V gene TRBV5-1 combines with J gene TRBJ1-1, with D uncertain. This CDR3 spans 15 amino acids. Trimming removed 2 bases from V and 4 bases from J, with 15 bases in between. The V gene's germline CDR1 is SGHRS and CDR2 YFSETQ.

The rearrangement links TRBV5-6 to TRBJ2-5, with 7 bases that match TRBD2. V was pared by 4 bases and J by 4 bases, with 7 bases of the junction left unmatched. This CDR3 has 14 amino acids. Germline V gene sequence: CDR1 SGHDT, CDR2 YYEEEE. The CDR3 nucleotides are TGTGCCAGCAGCCGGGGGAGGGGTACAGAGACCCAGTACTTC. Its translation is CASSRGRGTETQYF.

V usage is TRBV9 and J usage is TRBJ1-4; 7 nucleotides agree with TRBD1. Losses at the gene ends were 3 bases for V and 12 bases for J; bases not matched to a gene: 5. From germline, CDR1 is SGDLS and CDR2 YYNGEE. This CDR3 spans 12 amino acids. CDR3 nucleotide sequence: TGTGCCAGCAGCGCCAACGACAGGGAACTGTTTTTT. Amino acid sequence: CASSANDRELFF.

The V call is TRBV15, the J call TRBJ2-1; 7 nucleotides match TRBD2. The CDR3 is made up of 15 amino acids. From germline, CDR1 is LNHNV and CDR2 YYDKDF (reference sequence). Trimming at V came to 8 bases and at J to 6 bases, leaving 13 bases not matched to a gene. In DNA form, the CDR3 reads TGTGCCACCGCCTCCGGCGGGAGTATCGGCAATGAGCAGTTCTTC. Amino acid sequence: CATASGGSIGNEQFF.